The T cell receptor beta chain under discussion was sequenced for a study of blood T cells in healthy people across ages. Findings and limits, study-wide: Comparison with aged donors showed that long-lived donors had more naive CD4+ cells and higher diversity. The unsorted PBMCs prevented any conclusive comparison of naive versus antigen-experienced cells.

The V gene lost 2 bases and the J gene lost 5 bases, with 12 bases spanning the gap. Germline assignment: CDR1 SGHTA and CDR2 FQGNSA. This CDR3 is 14 amino acids long. Then a second PCR, running about 7 to 11 cycles, was carried out with a sample-barcoded 5' primer and a J-beta primer mix. MiXCR was run by TCRdb on the 5' RACE reads, yielding one entry per CDR3 protein. This sample yields over a million distinct CDR3 sequences, of which roughly 45% are seen a single time; approximately 17% belongs to the top ten. The study recruited healthy Caucasian donors from Russia who were aged about 6 to 90. On this clonotype: What it binds is not known.

The sequence came from a woman aged 60-70 years in good health. J is TRBJ2-5 and V is TRBV7-2; D unclear. Sequences were obtained from blood. The CDR3 bases are TGTGCCAGCAGCTTAAATGGTGGTTCGGAGACCCAGTACTTC. Amino acids: CASSLNGGSETQYF.